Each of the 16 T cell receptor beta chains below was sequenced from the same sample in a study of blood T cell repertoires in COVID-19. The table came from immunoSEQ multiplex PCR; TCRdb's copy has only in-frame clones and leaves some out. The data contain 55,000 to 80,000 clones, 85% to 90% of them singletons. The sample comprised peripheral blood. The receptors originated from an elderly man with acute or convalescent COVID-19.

This CDR3 reads CASRRDHQGNTEAFF. The CDR3 DNA reads as TGTGCCAGCAGGCGGGATCATCAGGGGAACACTGAAGCTTTCTTT. The V gene is TRBV27, the J gene TRBJ1-1; possibly TRBD1 for D (5 bases). In germline, CDR1 is MNHEY, CDR2 SMNVEV (reference sequence). V lost 6 bases and J lost 1, with 15 bases in between. CDR3 length equals 15 residues.

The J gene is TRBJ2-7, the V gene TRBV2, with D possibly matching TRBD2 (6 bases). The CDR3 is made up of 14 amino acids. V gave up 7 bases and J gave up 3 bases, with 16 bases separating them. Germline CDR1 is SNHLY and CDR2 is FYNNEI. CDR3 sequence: CASIPSSANYEQYF. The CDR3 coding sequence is TGTGCCAGCATCCCCTCTAGCGCCAACTACGAGCAGTACTTC.

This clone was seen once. The CDR3 spells CASSEWRGADTQYF. CDR3 DNA sequence: TGTGCCAGCAGTGAATGGCGGGGGGCAGATACGCAGTATTTT. V gene TRBV2 combines with J gene TRBJ2-3, with 8 bases aligning to TRBD2. This CDR3 spans 14 amino acids. V was clipped by 2 bases and J by 4 bases; unmatched bases: 2. CDR1 is SNHLY, CDR2 FYNNEI, per germline.

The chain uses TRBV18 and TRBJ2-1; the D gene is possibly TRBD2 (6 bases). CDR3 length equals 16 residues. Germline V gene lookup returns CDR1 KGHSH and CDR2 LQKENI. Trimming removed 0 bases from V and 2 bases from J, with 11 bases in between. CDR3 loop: CASSPPIGGAYNEQFF. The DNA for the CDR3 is TGTGCCAGCTCACCACCGATCGGGGGAGCCTACAATGAGCAGTTCTTC. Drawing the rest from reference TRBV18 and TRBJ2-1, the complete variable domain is NAGVMQNPRHLVRRRGQEARLRCSPMKGHSHVYWYRQLPEEGLKFMVYLQKENIIDESGMPKERFSAEFPKEGPSILRIQQVVRGDSAAYFCASSPPIGGAYNEQFFGPGTRLTVL.

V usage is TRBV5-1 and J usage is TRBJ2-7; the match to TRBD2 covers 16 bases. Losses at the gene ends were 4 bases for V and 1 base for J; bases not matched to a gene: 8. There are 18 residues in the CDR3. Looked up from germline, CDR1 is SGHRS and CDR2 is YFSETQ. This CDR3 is CASSLRGLAGGPSYEQYF. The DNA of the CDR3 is TGCGCCAGCAGCCTCAGGGGACTAGCGGGAGGGCCGTCCTACGAGCAGTACTTC. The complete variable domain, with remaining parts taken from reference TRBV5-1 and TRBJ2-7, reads KAGVTQTPRYLIKTRGQQVTLSCSPISGHRSVSWYQQTPGQGLQFLFEYFSETQRNKGNFPGRFSGRQFSNSRSEMNVSTLELGDSALYLCASSLRGLAGGPSYEQYFGPGTRLTVT.

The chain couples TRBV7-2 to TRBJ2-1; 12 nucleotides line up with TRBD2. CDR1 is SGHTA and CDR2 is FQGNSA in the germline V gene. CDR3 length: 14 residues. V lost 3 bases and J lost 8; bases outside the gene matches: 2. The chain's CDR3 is CASSFLAGGYEQFF. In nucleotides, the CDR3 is TGTGCCAGCAGCTTTCTAGCGGGAGGGTATGAGCAGTTCTTC. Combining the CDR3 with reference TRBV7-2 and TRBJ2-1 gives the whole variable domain GAGVSQSPSNKVTEKGKDVELRCDPISGHTALYWYRQSLGQGLEFLIYFQGNSAPDKSGLPSDRFSAERTGGSVSTLTIQRTQQEDSAVYLCASSFLAGGYEQFFGPGTRLTVL.

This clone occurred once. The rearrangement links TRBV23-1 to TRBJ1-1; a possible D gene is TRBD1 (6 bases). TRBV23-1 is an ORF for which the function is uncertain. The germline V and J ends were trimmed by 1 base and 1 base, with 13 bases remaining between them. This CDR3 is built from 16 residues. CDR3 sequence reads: CASSQWRTERNTEAFF. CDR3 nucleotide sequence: TGCGCCAGCAGTCAATGGAGGACAGAACGGAACACTGAAGCTTTCTTT.

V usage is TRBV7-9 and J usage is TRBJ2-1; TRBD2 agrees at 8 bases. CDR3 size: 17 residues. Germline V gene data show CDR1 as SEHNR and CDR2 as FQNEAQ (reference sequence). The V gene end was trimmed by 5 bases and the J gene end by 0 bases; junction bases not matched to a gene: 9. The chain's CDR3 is CASSQSGGVSSYNEQFF. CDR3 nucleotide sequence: TGTGCCAGCAGCCAGAGCGGGGGCGTCAGCTCCTACAATGAGCAGTTCTTC.

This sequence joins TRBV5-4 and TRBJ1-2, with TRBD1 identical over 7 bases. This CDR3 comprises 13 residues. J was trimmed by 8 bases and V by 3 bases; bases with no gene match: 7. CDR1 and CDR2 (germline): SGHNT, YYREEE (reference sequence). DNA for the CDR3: TGTGCCAGCAGCTCAGGACAGGCCGCCGGCTACACCTTC. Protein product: CASSSGQAAGYTF.

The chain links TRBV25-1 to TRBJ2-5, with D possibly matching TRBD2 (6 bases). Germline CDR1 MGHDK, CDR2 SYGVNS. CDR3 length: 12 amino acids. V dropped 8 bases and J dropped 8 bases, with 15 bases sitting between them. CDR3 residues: CASHWGGETQYF. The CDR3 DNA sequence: TGTGCCAGCCACTGGGGCGGGGAAACCCAGTACTTC.

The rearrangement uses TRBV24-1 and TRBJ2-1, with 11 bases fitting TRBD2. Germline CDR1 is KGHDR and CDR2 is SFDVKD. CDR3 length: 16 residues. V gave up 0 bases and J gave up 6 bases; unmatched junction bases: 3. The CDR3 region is CATSDLRLAGGNEQFF. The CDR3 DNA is TGTGCCACCAGTGATTTGAGGCTAGCGGGAGGCAATGAGCAGTTCTTC.

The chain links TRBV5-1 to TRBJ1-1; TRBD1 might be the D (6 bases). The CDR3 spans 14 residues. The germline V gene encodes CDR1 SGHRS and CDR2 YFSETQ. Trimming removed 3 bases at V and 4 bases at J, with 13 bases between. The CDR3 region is CASSSAGGRTEAFF. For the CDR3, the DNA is TGCGCCAGCAGCTCTGCGGGGGGCCGCACTGAAGCTTTCTTT.

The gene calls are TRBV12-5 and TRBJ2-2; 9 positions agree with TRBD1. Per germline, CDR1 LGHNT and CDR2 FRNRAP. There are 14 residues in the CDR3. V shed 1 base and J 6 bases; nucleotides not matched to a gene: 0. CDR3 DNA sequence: TGTGCTAGTGGTTTGGGGACAGGGGCCGGGGAGCTGTTTTTT. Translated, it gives CASGLGTGAGELFF.

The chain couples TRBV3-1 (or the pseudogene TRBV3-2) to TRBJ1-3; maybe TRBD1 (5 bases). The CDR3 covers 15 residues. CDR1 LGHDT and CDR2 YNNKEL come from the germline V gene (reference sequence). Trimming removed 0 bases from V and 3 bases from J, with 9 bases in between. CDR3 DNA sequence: TGTGCCAGCAGCCAAGAATGGGGCTATGGAAACACCATATATTTT. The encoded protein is CASSQEWGYGNTIYF.

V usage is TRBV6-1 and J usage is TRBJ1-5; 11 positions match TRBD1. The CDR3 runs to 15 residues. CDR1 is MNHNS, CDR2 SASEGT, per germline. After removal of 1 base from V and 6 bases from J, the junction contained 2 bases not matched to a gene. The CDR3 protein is CASSEGDRGSQPQHF. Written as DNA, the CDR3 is TGTGCCAGCAGTGAAGGGGACAGGGGGAGTCAGCCCCAGCATTTT.

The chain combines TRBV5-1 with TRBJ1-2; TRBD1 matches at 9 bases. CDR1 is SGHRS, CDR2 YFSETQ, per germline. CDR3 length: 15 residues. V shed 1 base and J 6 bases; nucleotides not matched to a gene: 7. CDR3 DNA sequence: TGCGCCAGCAGCTTGTCCGGACAGGGGATCGATGGCTACACCTTC. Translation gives CASSLSGQGIDGYTF.